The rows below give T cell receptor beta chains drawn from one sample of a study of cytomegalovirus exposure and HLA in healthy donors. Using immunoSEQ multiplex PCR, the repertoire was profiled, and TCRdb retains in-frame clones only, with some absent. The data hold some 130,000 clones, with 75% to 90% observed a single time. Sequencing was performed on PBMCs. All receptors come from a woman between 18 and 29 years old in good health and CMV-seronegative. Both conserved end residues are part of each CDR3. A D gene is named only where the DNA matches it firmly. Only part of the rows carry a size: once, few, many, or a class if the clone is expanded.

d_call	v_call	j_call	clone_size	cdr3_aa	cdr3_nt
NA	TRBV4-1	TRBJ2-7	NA	CASSLQGGGYEQYF	TGCGCCAGCAGCCTCCAGGGAGGGGGCTACGAGCAGTACTTC
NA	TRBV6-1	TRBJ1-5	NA	CASSEAQGVGQPQHF	TGTGCCAGCAGTGAAGCGCAAGGGGTTGGACAGCCCCAGCATTTT
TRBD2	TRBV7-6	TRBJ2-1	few	CASSFSGGAYNEQFF	TGTGCCAGCAGCTTTAGCGGGGGAGCGTACAATGAGCAGTTCTTC
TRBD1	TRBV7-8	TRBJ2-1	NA	CAYGDRGRGEQFF	TGTGCATATGGGGACAGGGGGCGGGGTGAGCAGTTCTTC
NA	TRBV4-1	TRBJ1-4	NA	CASSPIGRSKGEKLFF	TGCGCCAGCAGCCCGATCGGCAGATCCAAGGGGGAAAAACTGTTTTTT
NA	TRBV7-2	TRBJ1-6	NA	CASSLYLTASYNSPLHF	TGTGCCAGCAGCTTATACCTTACAGCCTCCTATAATTCACCCCTCCACTTT
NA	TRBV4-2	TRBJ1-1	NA	CASSQALPGNTEAFF	TGTGCCAGCAGCCAAGCGTTGCCGGGGAACACTGAAGCTTTCTTT
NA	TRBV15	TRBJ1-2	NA	CATSRDPNSGYTF	TGTGCCACCAGCAGAGATCCGAATAGTGGCTACACCTTC
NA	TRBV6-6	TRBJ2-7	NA	CASSYLVRAEQYF	TGTGCCAGCAGTTACTTGGTCAGGGCTGAGCAGTACTTC
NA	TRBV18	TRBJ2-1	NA	CASSPELTLGEQFF	TGTGCCAGCTCACCGGAACTAACCCTTGGGGAGCAGTTCTTC
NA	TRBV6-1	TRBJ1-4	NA	CASMGGAGGNEKLFF	TGTGCCAGCATGGGGGGGGCCGGAGGTAATGAAAAACTGTTTTTT
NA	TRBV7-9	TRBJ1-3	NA	CASSSTGYSGNTIYF	TGTGCCAGCAGCTCAACAGGATACTCTGGAAACACCATATATTTT
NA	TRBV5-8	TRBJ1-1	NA	CASSLNRRTEAFF	TGTGCCAGCAGCTTAAACAGGCGAACTGAAGCTTTCTTT
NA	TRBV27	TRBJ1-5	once	CASSLQSNQPQHF	TGTGCCAGCAGTTTACAAAGCAATCAGCCCCAGCATTTT
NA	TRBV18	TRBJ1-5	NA	CASSPTAATLNQPQHF	TGTGCCAGCTCACCGACTGCTGCGACCCTGAATCAGCCCCAGCATTTT
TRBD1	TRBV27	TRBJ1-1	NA	CASKLGQGNTEAFF	TGTGCCAGCAAACTCGGACAGGGTAACACTGAAGCTTTCTTT
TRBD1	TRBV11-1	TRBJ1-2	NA	CASSSRGLGYGYTF	TGTGCCAGCAGCAGCAGGGGGCTTGGCTATGGCTACACCTTC
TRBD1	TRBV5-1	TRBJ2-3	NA	CASSSPGGTDTDTQYF	TGCGCCAGCAGCTCCCCAGGGGGCACGGACACAGATACGCAGTATTTT
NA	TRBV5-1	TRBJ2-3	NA	CASSWPVTPGSTDTQYF	TGCGCCAGCAGCTGGCCGGTCACCCCGGGGAGCACAGATACGCAGTATTTT
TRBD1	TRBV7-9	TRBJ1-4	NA	CASSSGQGTTNEKLFF	TGTGCCAGCAGCTCCGGACAGGGAACAACTAATGAAAAACTGTTTTTT
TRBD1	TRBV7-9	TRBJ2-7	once	CASSPSGQGGYEQYF	TGTGCCAGCAGCCCCTCGGGACAGGGAGGGTACGAGCAGTACTTC
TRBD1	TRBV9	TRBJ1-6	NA	CASSATGGLDSPLHF	TGTGCCAGCAGCGCCACAGGGGGGCTCGATTCACCCCTCCACTTT
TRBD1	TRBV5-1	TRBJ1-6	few	CASSLLGQGARSPLHF	TGCGCCAGCAGCTTGTTGGGACAGGGGGCGCGTTCACCCCTCCACTTT
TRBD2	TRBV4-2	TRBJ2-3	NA	CASSQDWTSGGKGTDTQYF	TGTGCCAGCAGCCAAGACTGGACTAGCGGGGGGAAAGGCACAGATACGCAGTATTTT
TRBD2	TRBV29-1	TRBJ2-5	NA	CSAGGEETQYF	TGCAGCGCCGGGGGGGAAGAGACCCAGTACTTC
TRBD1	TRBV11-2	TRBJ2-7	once	CASSLPRTGEGGSYEQYF	TGTGCCAGCAGCTTACCGCGGACAGGGGAGGGAGGCTCCTACGAGCAGTACTTC
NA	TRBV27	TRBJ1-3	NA	CASSLVKGRPIYF	TGTGCCAGCAGTTTAGTGAAGGGGCGGCCCATATATTTT
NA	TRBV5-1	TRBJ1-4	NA	CASSWEGHRVNEKLFF	TGCGCCAGCAGCTGGGAGGGTCACAGGGTAAATGAAAAACTGTTTTTT
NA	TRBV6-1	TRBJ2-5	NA	CASSGDQETQYF	TGTGCCAGTAGTGGCGACCAAGAGACCCAGTACTTC
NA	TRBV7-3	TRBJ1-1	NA	CASSPSGGATEAFF	TGTGCCAGCAGCCCTAGCGGGGGGGCCACTGAAGCTTTCTTT
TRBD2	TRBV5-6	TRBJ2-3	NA	CASSSLAGATDTQYF	TGTGCCAGCAGCTCGCTAGCGGGGGCCACAGATACGCAGTATTTT
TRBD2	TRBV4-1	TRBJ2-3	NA	CASRRIAGGIDTQYF	TGCGCCAGCAGAAGAATAGCGGGGGGTATAGATACGCAGTATTTT
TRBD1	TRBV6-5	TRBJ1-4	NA	CASSYLPGQTNEKLFF	TGTGCCAGCAGTTACCTTCCGGGACAGACAAATGAAAAACTGTTTTTT
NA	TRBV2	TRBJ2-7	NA	CASRRETYEQYF	TGTGCCAGCAGGCGAGAAACCTACGAGCAGTACTTC
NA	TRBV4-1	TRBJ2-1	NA	CASSKVANEQFF	TGCGCCAGCAGCAAGGTAGCTAATGAGCAGTTCTTC
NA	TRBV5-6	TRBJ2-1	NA	CASSLESYSYNEQFF	TGTGCCAGCAGCTTGGAATCCTACTCCTACAATGAGCAGTTCTTC
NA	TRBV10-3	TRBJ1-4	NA	CAISEGGRNEKLFF	TGTGCCATCAGTGAAGGGGGAAGGAATGAAAAACTGTTTTTT
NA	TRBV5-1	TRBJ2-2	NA	CASSIQATNTGELFF	TGCGCCAGCAGTATACAGGCAACGAACACCGGGGAGCTGTTTTTT
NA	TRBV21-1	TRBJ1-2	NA	CASSKLGKTGFGGYTF	TGTGCCAGCAGCAAATTGGGCAAAACAGGATTTGGTGGCTACACCTTC
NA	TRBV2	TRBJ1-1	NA	CASSDFGFGQMNTEAFF	TGTGCCAGCAGTGACTTCGGCTTCGGACAAATGAACACTGAAGCTTTCTTT
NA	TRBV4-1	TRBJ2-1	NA	CASSQGRGYEQFF	TGCGCCAGCAGCCAAGGCCGCGGCTATGAGCAGTTCTTC
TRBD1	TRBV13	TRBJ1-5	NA	CASSLGQADQPQHF	TGTGCCAGCAGCCTAGGACAGGCCGATCAGCCCCAGCATTTT
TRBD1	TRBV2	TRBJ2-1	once	CASRDRGSVEQFF	TGTGCCAGCAGAGACAGGGGGAGCGTTGAGCAGTTCTTC
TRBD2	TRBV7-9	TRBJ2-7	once	CASSTGLAGGYEQYF	TGTGCCAGCAGCACCGGACTAGCGGGGGGTTACGAGCAGTACTTC
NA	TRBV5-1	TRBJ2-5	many	CASTSFLGETQYF	TGCGCCAGCACCTCCTTCTTGGGCGAGACCCAGTACTTC
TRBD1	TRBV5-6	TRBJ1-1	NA	CASSLGDRGNTEAFF	TGTGCCAGCAGCCTCGGGGACAGGGGAAACACTGAAGCTTTCTTT
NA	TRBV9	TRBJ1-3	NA	CASNRVGENTIYF	TGTGCCAGCAACAGGGTGGGGGAAAACACCATATATTTT
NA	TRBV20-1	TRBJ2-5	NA	CSAEAGETQYF	TGCAGTGCCGAGGCGGGGGAGACCCAGTACTTC
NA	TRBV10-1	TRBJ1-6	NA	CASSPGQINSPLHF	TGCGCCAGCAGTCCCGGACAGATTAATTCACCCCTCCACTTT
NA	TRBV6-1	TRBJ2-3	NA	CASSEPLGGATDTQYF	TGTGCCAGCAGTGAACCTCTGGGCGGGGCCACAGATACGCAGTATTTT
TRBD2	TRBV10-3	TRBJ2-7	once	CAILRAGSLREQYF	TGTGCCATCCTCAGAGCGGGAAGTTTACGCGAGCAGTACTTC
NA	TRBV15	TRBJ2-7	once	CATSRDRTTSSYEQYF	TGTGCCACCAGCAGAGATAGGACTACCAGCTCCTACGAGCAGTACTTC
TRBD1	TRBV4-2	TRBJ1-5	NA	CASSQEGGAVQPQHF	TGTGCCAGCAGCCAGGAAGGGGGCGCGGTTCAGCCCCAGCATTTT
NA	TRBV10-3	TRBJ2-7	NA	CAARTENYEQYF	TGTGCCGCCCGGACAGAGAACTACGAGCAGTACTTC
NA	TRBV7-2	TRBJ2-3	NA	CASSLAGVALTDTQYF	TGTGCCAGCAGCTTAGCCGGGGTTGCTCTTACAGATACGCAGTATTTT
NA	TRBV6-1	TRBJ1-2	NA	CASSEVPRVGGYTF	TGTGCCAGCAGTGAAGTTCCCCGGGTCGGTGGCTACACCTTC
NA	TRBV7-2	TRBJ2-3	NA	CASSPFTDTQYF	TGTGCCAGCAGCCCCTTCACAGATACGCAGTATTTT